At least ten counts were recorded for the clone carrying this T cell receptor (beta chain). Assay used: immunoSEQ multiplex PCR; TCRdb lists only in-frame clones, some missing. Of about half a million clones detected, around 73% appear once; the ten largest clones hold around 12%. CDR3 length: 15 amino acids. V lost 0 bases and J 2 bases, leaving 8 bases between the germline ends. Germline V gene data show CDR1 as SSHAT and CDR2 as FNYEAQ (reference sequence). Each of the donors was a healthy adult who was HIV-negative and had not had a recent acute infection or vaccination. The source of the sample is a study of shared clonotypes between healthy human individuals.

The specimen was PBMCs. This sequence joins TRBV7-7 and TRBJ1-3, with unresolved D. This receptor was obtained from a woman in her thirties or forties in good health. Some clones in this sample may be carry-over from other donors' samples. CDR3 protein: CASSLAFPPGNTIYF. The DNA of the CDR3 is TGTGCCAGCAGCTTAGCCTTCCCCCCTGGAAACACCATATATTTT.